This T cell receptor (beta chain) was identified in a study of Tregs in tolerant kidney transplant recipients. Study-level results: Findings come from small patient numbers and require larger validation. No direct test of biological reproducibility was done here.

Profiled with immunoSEQ multiplex PCR; TCRdb holds only in-frame clones, not every one. Of some 55,000 clones in the sample, around 83% are singletons; the top ten hold about 5%. Details on this clone: Its specificity is unknown.

Trimming removed 4 bases at V and 7 bases at J, with 18 bases between. Germline loops: CDR1 SGHNT, CDR2 YYREEE (reference sequence). The CDR3 sequence is 15 residues long. Unstimulated regulatory T cells (CD4+CD25+CD127-), CD4+CD25- non-regulatory cells, CD4 and CD8 cells were FACS-sorted from thawed PBMCs. V gene TRBV5-4 combines with J gene TRBJ2-1, with D possibly matching TRBD1 (6 bases). The receptor was derived from a human donor in good health. The sequenced material came from CD4+ T cells from blood. CDR3 DNA: TGTGCCAGCAGCACCCCAGGGGTCCCGAGGAATGAGCAGTTCTTC. Amino acid sequence: CASSTPGVPRNEQFF.